This T cell receptor beta chain was profiled in a study of shared clonotypes between healthy human individuals. Trimming took 4 bases from V and 0 from J, leaving 10 bases between them. CDR1 and CDR2 (germline): LNHDA, SQIVND (reference sequence). The CDR3 runs to 15 residues. TCRdb's table, derived via immunoSEQ multiplex PCR, lists solely in-frame clones and lacks some. The sample yields about 2.3 million clones, more than 80% seen once. To note about this clone: No antigen is known for it.

Study-level findings and limits: The four-donor shared clonotypes exceeded non-shared clonotypes in generation probability, with non-shared ones scoring lower.

The sequence came from a man between 18 and 35 years old in good health. Some clones in this sample may be carry-over from other donors' samples. The specimen sequenced was naive CD4+ T cells from PBMCs. As for subset: CD45RA+ positively selected. The rearrangement joins TRBV19 to TRBJ1-5, with D uncertain. This CDR3 is CASSKAAHSNQPQHF. CDR3 nucleotide sequence: TGTGCCAGTAGTAAAGCAGCCCATAGCAATCAGCCCCAGCATTTT.